These 23 T cell receptor beta chains were sequenced from one sample in a study of vaccination effects on CD4 cells after COVID-19. Their recognized antigens are unknown. Libraries were prepared by immunoSEQ multiplex PCR; TCRdb keeps only in-frame clonotypes and omits some of them. This table has 20,000 to 25,000 clones, around 80% appearing once. Using viral peptide pools, the ViraFEST assay grew out antigen-specific CD4+ T cells prior to sequencing. At the end of 9 to 11 days of culture, CD4+ T cells were isolated. The person had PCR-confirmed SARS-CoV-2 infection between March and December 2020. This sample comprised CD4+ T cells from PBMCs cultured with a peptide pool, obtained before COVID-19 vaccination. The origin of the receptors is a human donor who had a prior SARS-CoV-2 infection.

This clone came up a few times. The genes are TRBV2 and TRBJ2-3; 9 nucleotides match TRBD2. The CDR3 spans 15 residues. The trim removed 6 bases at V and 7 bases at J, leaving 11 bases unmatched. Germline assignment: CDR1 SNHLY and CDR2 FYNNEI. The CDR3 DNA reads as TGTGCCAGCAGAATGGGGAGCGGGGGGCCGCATACGCAGTATTTT. This gives the protein CASRMGSGGPHTQYF.

The chain has TRBV5-1 and TRBJ1-1, with 9 positions matching TRBD1. This CDR3 region has 16 residues. Germline CDR1 and CDR2: SGHRS and YFSETQ. V shed 7 bases, J shed 4 bases, and the junction held 14 bases outside the gene matches. CDR3 bases: TGCGCCAGCTCGTCACAGGGGGCAGCATTGGGCACTGAAGCTTTCTTT. Residues: CASSSQGAALGTEAFF.

V and J are TRBV11-3 and TRBJ2-1, with 12 bases fitting TRBD1. Per germline, CDR1 SGHNT and CDR2 YENEEA. The CDR3 extends over 15 amino acids. V lost 1 base to trimming and J lost 13 bases; unmatched junction nucleotides: 8. The CDR3 DNA is TGTGCCAGCAGCTTAGGGGGACAGGGGGCAATGGGACAGTTCTTC. Its translation: CASSLGGQGAMGQFF.

The J gene is TRBJ2-3, the V gene TRBV3-1 (or the pseudogene TRBV3-2); TRBD2 matches 12 bases. CDR3 length equals 16 residues. Trimming cost V 3 bases and J 10 bases; bases outside gene matches: 11. Germline CDR1 and CDR2: LGHDT and YNNKEL (reference sequence). The CDR3 coding sequence is TGTGCCAGCAGCCACCAGGGGACTAGCGGGCCATTTGCGCAGTATTTT. Its protein is CASSHQGTSGPFAQYF.

This rearrangement joins TRBV11-3 to TRBJ2-7, with TRBD1 matching over 9 bases. Germline CDR1 is SGHNT and CDR2 is YENEEA. The CDR3 covers 16 residues. J lost 2 bases, V lost 2 bases, and 7 bases had no gene match. The CDR3 reads CASSLIGTGSPYEQYF. CDR3 DNA sequence: TGTGCCAGCAGCTTAATAGGGACAGGGTCCCCCTACGAGCAGTACTTC.

This chain joins TRBV2 and TRBJ1-1; 7 nucleotides line up with TRBD1. With V trimmed by 2 bases and J by 1 base, 7 bases remained unmatched. Per germline, CDR1 SNHLY and CDR2 FYNNEI. The CDR3 has 16 amino acids. Here the CDR3 DNA reads TGTGCCAGCAGTGAACTCAGGGGGGCACAGAACACTGAAGCTTTCTTT. As protein: CASSELRGAQNTEAFF.

The V call is TRBV12-3 or TRBV12-4, the J call TRBJ1-1; no firm D call. V lost 6 bases to trimming and J lost 7 bases, with 15 bases between them. CDR3 length: 13 residues. The CDR3 loop is CASRVLGIREAFF. In nucleotides, the CDR3 is TGTGCCAGCAGGGTTTTGGGGATACGTGAAGCTTTCTTT.

This chain joins TRBV2 and TRBJ2-1; possibly TRBD2 for D (5 bases). Germline V gene lookup returns CDR1 SNHLY and CDR2 FYNNEI. This CDR3 region has 13 residues. V lost 7 bases, J lost 6 bases, and 13 bases lay in between. CDR3 DNA sequence: TGTGCCAGCAAAGAGGGTATTTTCAATGAGCAGTTCTTC. Amino acid sequence: CASKEGIFNEQFF.

V and J are TRBV2 and TRBJ2-7; D is perhaps TRBD2 (5 bases). The ends were cut back, 7 bases at V and 0 bases at J, with 16 bases in the middle. Germline V gene sequence: CDR1 SNHLY, CDR2 FYNNEI. The CDR3 loop spans 15 amino acids. The CDR3 bases are TGTGCCAGCACACTCACCCGGGGTCTCTCCTACGAGCAGTACTTC. It encodes CASTLTRGLSYEQYF.

This clone has a single count. V is TRBV18 and J is TRBJ2-5, with 8 bases aligning to TRBD2. CDR3 length: 15 amino acids. V shed 3 bases, J shed 5 bases, and the junction held 8 bases outside the gene matches. Germline CDR1 and CDR2: KGHSH and LQKENI. The CDR3 DNA reads TGTGCCAGCTCACCCCCCGGGACTAGATGGGAGACCCAGTACTTC. Residues: CASSPPGTRWETQYF.

This clone was seen once. The chain employs TRBV4-2 and TRBJ2-1; TRBD1 matches 7 bases. Germline CDR1 and CDR2: LGHNA and YNFKEQ. This CDR3 has 16 residues. Trimming cost V 4 bases and J 7 bases; bases outside gene matches: 13. CDR3 DNA: TGTGCCAGCAGCCTTAACGGACAGGTTTCTGGAAATGAGCAGTTCTTC. This encodes CASSLNGQVSGNEQFF.

This clone has just one count. V usage is TRBV2 and J usage is TRBJ2-3; 8 bases are shared with TRBD2. The CDR3 is made up of 15 amino acids. CDR1 is SNHLY and CDR2 is FYNNEI in the germline V gene. V gave up 7 bases and J gave up 4 bases; unmatched junction bases: 10. The CDR3 spells CASTRERESSDTQYF. CDR3 DNA sequence: TGTGCCAGCACGAGGGAGCGGGAGTCATCAGATACGCAGTATTTT.

The chain uses TRBV10-3 and TRBJ1-4, with D uncertain. This CDR3 has 12 residues. Trimming took 6 bases from V and 8 from J, leaving 10 bases between them. Germline-derived CDR1 and CDR2 are ENHRY and SYGVKD. The CDR3 loop is CAISLEGEKLFF. The CDR3 nucleotides read TGTGCCATCAGCCTGGAAGGGGAAAAACTGTTTTTT.

This chain uses TRBV21-1 with TRBJ2-1; no check of the table's D call, TRBD1, against the DNA was made. TRBV21-1 is recorded as a pseudogene. The CDR3 has 14 amino acids. The CDR3 DNA reads as TGTGCCAGCAGCAAAGGGGACAGGAACAATGAGCAGTTCTTC. This translates into CASSKGDRNNEQFF.

This chain uses TRBV5-1 with TRBJ2-1; 8 bases map to TRBD1. Germline-derived CDR1 and CDR2 are SGHRS and YFSETQ. The CDR3 has 14 amino acids. V was clipped by 4 bases and J by 7 bases; unmatched bases: 7. The CDR3 protein is CASSHDRGRNEQFF. In nucleotides, the CDR3 is TGCGCCAGCAGCCATGACAGGGGTCGGAATGAGCAGTTCTTC.

The chain employs TRBV12-3 or TRBV12-4 and TRBJ1-4; D not certain. The V and J ends lost 4 bases and 7 bases respectively, with 10 bases between them. The CDR3 contains 13 residues. CDR3 nucleotides: TGTGCCAGCAGTTCGGTGGAGGGTGAAAAACTGTTTTTT. It translates to CASSSVEGEKLFF.

A single count supports this clone. The chain employs TRBV5-4 and TRBJ1-1; maybe TRBD1 (5 bases). The V end lost 6 bases, the J end lost 5 bases, and 17 bases lay between the germline ends. Germline lookup yields CDR1 SGHNT and CDR2 YYREEE (reference sequence). CDR3 length: 14 residues. The CDR3 loop is CASTRRGLGTEAFF. The CDR3 DNA follows: TGTGCCAGCACCAGGCGGGGCTTGGGGACTGAAGCTTTCTTT.

The chain joins TRBV15 to TRBJ2-1; D may be TRBD1 (5 bases). CDR3 length: 14 amino acids. The V gene lost 1 base and the J gene lost 5 bases, with 9 bases spanning the gap. Germline assignment: CDR1 LNHNV and CDR2 YYDKDF (reference sequence). In DNA, the CDR3 is TGTGCCACCAGCAGAGCGGACACTCACAATGAGCAGTTCTTC. Its translation is CATSRADTHNEQFF.

The chain carries TRBV7-2 and TRBJ1-2; D remains unclear. With 1 base removed from V and 5 bases from J, the gap between germline ends came to 17 bases. The CDR3 is made up of 16 amino acids. Germline-derived CDR1 and CDR2 are SGHTA and FQGNSA. The CDR3 loop reads CASSLVRSLTSYGYTF. In DNA, the CDR3 is TGTGCCAGCAGCTTAGTTCGCAGTTTAACCTCTTATGGCTACACCTTC.

This clone was seen more than once but under ten times. The chain has TRBV4-1 and TRBJ1-1; no reliable D call. Looked up from germline, CDR1 is MGHRA and CDR2 is YSYEKL. The CDR3 length is 12 residues. V dropped 2 bases and J dropped 5 bases, with 6 bases sitting between them. The chain's CDR3 is CASSQPYTEAFF. As DNA, the CDR3 is TGCGCCAGCAGCCAACCCTATACTGAAGCTTTCTTT.

The table lists this clone with a few counts. The V call is TRBV5-4, the J call TRBJ1-2, with TRBD1 matching over 10 bases. Germline lookup yields CDR1 SGHNT and CDR2 YYREEE (reference sequence). V gave up 2 bases and J gave up 3 bases; unmatched junction bases: 7. CDR3 length equals 16 residues. The CDR3: CASSLKAGTGDYGYTF. CDR3 in DNA: TGTGCCAGCAGCTTAAAAGCCGGGACAGGGGACTATGGCTACACCTTC.

J is TRBJ1-5 and V is TRBV7-8; D ambiguous. The germline V gene has CDR1 SGHVS and CDR2 FQNEAQ. V lost 2 bases and J 6 bases, leaving 8 bases between the germline ends. The CDR3 consists of 13 residues. The DNA for the CDR3 is TGTGCCAGCAGCTTATGGGAGGCTCAGCCCCAGCATTTT. Amino acid sequence: CASSLWEAQPQHF.

This chain links TRBV15 with TRBJ2-7, with TRBD1 identical over 8 bases. CDR3 length equals 17 residues. Germline CDR1 reads LNHNV; CDR2 reads YYDKDF (reference sequence). V was pared by 3 bases and J by 2 bases, with 12 bases of the junction left unmatched. CDR3 region: CATSRAHRGNPTYEQYF. Here the CDR3 DNA reads TGTGCCACCAGCAGGGCCCACAGGGGGAACCCGACCTACGAGCAGTACTTC.